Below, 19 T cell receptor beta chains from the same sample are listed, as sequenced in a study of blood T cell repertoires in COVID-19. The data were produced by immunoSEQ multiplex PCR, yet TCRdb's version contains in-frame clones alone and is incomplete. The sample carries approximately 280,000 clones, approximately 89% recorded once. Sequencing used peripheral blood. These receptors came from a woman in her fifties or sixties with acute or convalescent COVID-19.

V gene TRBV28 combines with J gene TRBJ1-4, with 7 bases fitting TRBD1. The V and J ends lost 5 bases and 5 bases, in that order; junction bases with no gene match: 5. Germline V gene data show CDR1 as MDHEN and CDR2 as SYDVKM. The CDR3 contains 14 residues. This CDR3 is CASSRPTGNEKLFF. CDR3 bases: TGTGCCAGCAGTCGCCCGACAGGGAATGAAAAACTGTTTTTT. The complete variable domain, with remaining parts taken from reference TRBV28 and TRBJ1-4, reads DVKVTQSSRYLVKRTGEKVFLECVQDMDHENMFWYRQDPGLGLRLIYFSYDVKMKEKGDIPEGYSVSREKKERFSLILESASTNQTSMYLCASSRPTGNEKLFFGSGTQLSVL.

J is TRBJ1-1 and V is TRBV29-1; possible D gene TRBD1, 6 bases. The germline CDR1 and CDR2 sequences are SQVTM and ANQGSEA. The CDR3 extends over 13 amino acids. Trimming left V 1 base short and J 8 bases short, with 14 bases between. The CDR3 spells CSVEVTGLEEAFF. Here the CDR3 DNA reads TGCAGCGTTGAAGTAACAGGGTTGGAGGAAGCTTTCTTT.

CDR3 amino acids: CASSLSTGTSSGEQFF. In DNA, the CDR3 is TGTGCCAGCAGTTTGTCTACCGGGACTAGCAGTGGTGAGCAGTTCTTC. The chain joins TRBV27 to TRBJ2-1, with 9 positions matching TRBD2. Germline V gene data show CDR1 as MNHEY and CDR2 as SMNVEV (reference sequence). The CDR3 loop spans 16 amino acids. V shed 3 bases and J 9 bases; nucleotides not matched to a gene: 12.

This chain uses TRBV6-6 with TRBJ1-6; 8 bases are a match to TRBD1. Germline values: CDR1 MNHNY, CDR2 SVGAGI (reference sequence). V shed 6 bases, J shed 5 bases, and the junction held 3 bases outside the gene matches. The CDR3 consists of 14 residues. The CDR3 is CASSPTGDNSPLHF. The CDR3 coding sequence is TGTGCCAGCAGCCCGACAGGGGATAATTCACCCCTCCACTTT.

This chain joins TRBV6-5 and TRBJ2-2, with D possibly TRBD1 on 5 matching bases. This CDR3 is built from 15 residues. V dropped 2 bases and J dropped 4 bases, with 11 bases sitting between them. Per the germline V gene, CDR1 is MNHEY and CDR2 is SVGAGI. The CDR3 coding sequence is TGTGCCAGCAGTTACCTGTTTAGGGGCACCGGGGAGCTGTTTTTT. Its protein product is CASSYLFRGTGELFF.

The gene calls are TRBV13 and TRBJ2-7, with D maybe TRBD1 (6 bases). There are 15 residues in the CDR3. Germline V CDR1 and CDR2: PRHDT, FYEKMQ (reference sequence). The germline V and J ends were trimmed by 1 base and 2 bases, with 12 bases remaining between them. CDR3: CASSLANRATYEQYF. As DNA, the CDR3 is TGTGCCAGCAGCTTAGCCAACAGGGCCACCTACGAGCAGTACTTC.

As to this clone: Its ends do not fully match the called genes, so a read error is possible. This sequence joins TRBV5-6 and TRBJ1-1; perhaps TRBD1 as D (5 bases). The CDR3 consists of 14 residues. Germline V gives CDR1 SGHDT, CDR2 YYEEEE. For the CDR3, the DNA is TGTGCCAGCAGCTTGGAGGGGTTGCCCCCCGAGTTCGTCTTT. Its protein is CASSLEGLPPEFVF.

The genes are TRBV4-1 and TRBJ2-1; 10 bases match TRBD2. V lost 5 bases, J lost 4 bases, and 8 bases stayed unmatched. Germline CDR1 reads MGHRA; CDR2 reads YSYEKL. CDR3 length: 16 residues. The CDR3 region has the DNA TGCGCCAGCAGCGACGAAGCGGGGGGGCGATACAATGAGCAGTTCTTC. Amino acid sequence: CASSDEAGGRYNEQFF.

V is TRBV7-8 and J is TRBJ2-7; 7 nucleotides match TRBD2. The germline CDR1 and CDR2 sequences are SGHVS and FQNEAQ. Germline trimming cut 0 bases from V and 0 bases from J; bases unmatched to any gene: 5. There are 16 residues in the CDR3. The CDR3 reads CASSLAGGVSSYEQYF. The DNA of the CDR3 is TGTGCCAGCAGCTTAGCGGGGGGGGTTTCCTCCTACGAGCAGTACTTC.

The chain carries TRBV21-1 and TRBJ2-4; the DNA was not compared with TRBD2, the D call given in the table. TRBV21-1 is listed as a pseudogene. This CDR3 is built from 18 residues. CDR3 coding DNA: TGTGCCAGCAGCGGACTAGCGGGAAGAACCCTAGCCAAAAACATTCAGTACTTC. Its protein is CASSGLAGRTLAKNIQYF.

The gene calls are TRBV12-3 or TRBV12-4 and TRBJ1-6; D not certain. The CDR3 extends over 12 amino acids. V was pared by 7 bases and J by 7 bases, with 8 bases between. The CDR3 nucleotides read TGTGCCAGCACGCCAGGCAATTCACCCCTCCACTTT. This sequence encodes CASTPGNSPLHF.

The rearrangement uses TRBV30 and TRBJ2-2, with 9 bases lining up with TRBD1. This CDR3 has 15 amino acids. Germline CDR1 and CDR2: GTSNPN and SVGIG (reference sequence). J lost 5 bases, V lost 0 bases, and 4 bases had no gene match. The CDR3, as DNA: TGTGCCTGGAGTGTACGGGACAGGGTGACCGGGGAGCTGTTTTTT. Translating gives CAWSVRDRVTGELFF.

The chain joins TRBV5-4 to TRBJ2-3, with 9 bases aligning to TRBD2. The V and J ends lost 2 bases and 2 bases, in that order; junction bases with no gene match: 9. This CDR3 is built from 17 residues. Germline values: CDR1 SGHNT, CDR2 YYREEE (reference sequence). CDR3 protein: CASSLASGVVTTDTQYF. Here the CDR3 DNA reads TGTGCCAGCAGCTTAGCTAGCGGGGTTGTGACCACAGATACGCAGTATTTT.

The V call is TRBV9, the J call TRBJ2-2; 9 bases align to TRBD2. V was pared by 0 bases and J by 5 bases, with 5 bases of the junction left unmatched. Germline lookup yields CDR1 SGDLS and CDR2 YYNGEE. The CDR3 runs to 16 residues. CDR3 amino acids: CASSVDAGGSTGELFF. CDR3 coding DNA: TGTGCCAGCAGCGTAGATGCGGGAGGGTCGACCGGGGAGCTGTTTTTT.

CDR3: CATSEGRFNMDTQYF. The DNA of the CDR3 is TGTGCCACCAGTGAGGGGAGATTCAACATGGATACGCAGTATTTT. The rearrangement joins TRBV24-1 to TRBJ2-3; D may be TRBD2 (5 bases). Trimming left V 4 bases short and J 6 bases short, with 16 bases between. This CDR3 has 15 amino acids. Per germline, CDR1 KGHDR and CDR2 SFDVKD.

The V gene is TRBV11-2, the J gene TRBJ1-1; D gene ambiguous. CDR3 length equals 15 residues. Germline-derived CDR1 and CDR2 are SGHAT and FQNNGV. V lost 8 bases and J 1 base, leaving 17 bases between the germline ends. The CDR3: CASCTTRGQNTEAFF. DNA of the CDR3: TGTGCCAGCTGCACAACGAGAGGGCAGAACACTGAAGCTTTCTTT.

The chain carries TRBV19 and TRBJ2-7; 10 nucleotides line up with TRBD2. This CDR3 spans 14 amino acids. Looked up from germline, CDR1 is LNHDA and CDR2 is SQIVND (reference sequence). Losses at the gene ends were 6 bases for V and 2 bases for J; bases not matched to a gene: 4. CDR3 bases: TGTGCCAGTAGCCCGGGACTAGCGACCTACGAGCAGTACTTC. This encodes CASSPGLATYEQYF.

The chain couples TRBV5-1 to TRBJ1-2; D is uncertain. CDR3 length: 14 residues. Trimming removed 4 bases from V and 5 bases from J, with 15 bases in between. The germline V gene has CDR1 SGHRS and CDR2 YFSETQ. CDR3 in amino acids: CASSTEREKYGYTF. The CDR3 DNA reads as TGCGCCAGCAGCACCGAGAGAGAAAAATATGGCTACACCTTC.

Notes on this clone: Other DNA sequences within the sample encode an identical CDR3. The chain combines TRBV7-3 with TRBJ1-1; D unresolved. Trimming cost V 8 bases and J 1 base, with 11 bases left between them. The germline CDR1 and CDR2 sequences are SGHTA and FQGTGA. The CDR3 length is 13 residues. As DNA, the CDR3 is TGTGCCAGCTCGCCCCAGGCGAACACTGAAGCTTTCTTT. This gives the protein CASSPQANTEAFF. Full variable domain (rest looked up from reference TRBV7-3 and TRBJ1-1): GAGVSQTPSNKVTEKGKYVELRCDPISGHTALYWYRQSLGQGPEFLIYFQGTGAADDSGLPNDRFFAVRPEGSVSTLKIQRTERGDSAVYLCASSPQANTEAFFGQGTRLTVV.